The 27 T cell receptor beta chains in this list originate from one sample, sequenced in a study of blood T cell repertoires in COVID-19. The repertoire was sequenced with immunoSEQ multiplex PCR; TCRdb's copy has only in-frame clones and lacks some. The repertoire holds about 140,000 clones, with 70% to 85% as singletons. What was sequenced was PBMCs or T cells enriched from blood (not recorded which). These receptors were obtained from a woman between 18 and 30 years old who had been exposed to COVID-19.

The chain links TRBV6-2 or TRBV6-3 to TRBJ2-2; D gene unclear. The CDR3 runs 16 residues. The germline V gene has CDR1 MNHEY and CDR2 SVGEGT. V gave up 7 bases and J gave up 2 bases, with 17 bases separating them. CDR3 in DNA: TGTGCCAGCACCCCCTCCAGAAACTATAACACCGGGGAGCTGTTTTTT. Translation gives CASTPSRNYNTGELFF.

The CDR3: CASSLEGVDSPLHF. The CDR3 nucleotides read TGCGCCAGCAGCTTGGAGGGGGTGGATTCACCCCTCCACTTT. V and J are TRBV5-1 and TRBJ1-6; D possibly corresponds to TRBD1 (6 bases). CDR1 and CDR2 (germline): SGHRS, YFSETQ. V gave up 0 bases and J gave up 8 bases, with 9 bases separating them. This CDR3 has 14 residues.

The V call is TRBV6-5, the J call TRBJ1-6; D gene ambiguous. This CDR3 has 15 residues. Deletions cut 2 bases from V and 9 bases from J, with 14 bases between. CDR1 is MNHEY, CDR2 SVGAGI, per germline. The chain's CDR3 is CASSYGQRLGSPLHF. The CDR3 bases are TGTGCCAGCAGTTACGGTCAGCGCTTGGGTTCACCCCTCCACTTT.

With regard to this clone: The junction and the germline gene differ at one end; a read error may be behind it. V gene TRBV27 combines with J gene TRBJ1-1, with 7 bases that match TRBD1. This CDR3 has 14 residues. Germline CDR1 is MNHEY and CDR2 is SMNVEV (reference sequence). The CDR3 loop is CASSRLQGNAEAFF. CDR3 sequence (DNA): TGTGCCAGCAGTCGACTACAGGGGAACGCTGAAGCTTTCTTT.

V is TRBV9 and J is TRBJ2-7; 8 bases fit TRBD2. The germline gives CDR1 SGDLS, CDR2 YYNGEE. With 0 bases clipped from V and 9 bases from J, the junction kept 8 bases outside the gene matches. CDR3 size: 14 residues. The CDR3 reads CASSVGREDLTQYF. CDR3 nucleotides: TGTGCCAGCAGCGTAGGGCGGGAGGACCTGACGCAGTACTTC.

The chain links TRBV24-1 to TRBJ1-2, with D unresolved. The CDR3 is made up of 14 amino acids. V lost 9 bases and J 5 bases, leaving 18 bases between the germline ends. The germline V gene has CDR1 KGHDR and CDR2 SFDVKD. CDR3 in DNA: TGTGCCACCCGAGCCGTTGGCGGCACGTATGGCTACACCTTC. As protein: CATRAVGGTYGYTF.

This chain links TRBV4-2 with TRBJ2-7, with 7 positions matching TRBD2. The CDR3 is 18 residues long. Germline V CDR1 and CDR2: LGHNA, YNFKEQ. Trimming took 1 base from V and 6 from J; bases not matched to a gene: 18. CDR3 in DNA: TGTGCCAGCAGCCAAGCTCCCCGGGACTACGGAGGGGTCGGCGAGCAGTACTTC. Translated, it gives CASSQAPRDYGGVGEQYF.

The chain is built from TRBV6-5 and TRBJ2-1, with 7 bases matching TRBD1. Germline values: CDR1 MNHEY, CDR2 SVGAGI. The CDR3 totals 15 residues. Trimming took 6 bases from V and 2 from J; bases not matched to a gene: 7. The DNA for the CDR3 is TGTGCCAGCAGCCGACAGGGAACCCCCTACAATGAGCAGTTCTTC. Protein sequence: CASSRQGTPYNEQFF.

The chain combines TRBV6-5 with TRBJ1-3; D gene unclear. Trimming cost V 5 bases and J 0 bases, with 11 bases left between them. Germline values: CDR1 MNHEY, CDR2 SVGAGI. This CDR3 comprises 15 residues. The CDR3 loop is CASSPHGTSGNTIYF. In nucleotides, the CDR3 is TGTGCCAGCAGTCCTCACGGTACCTCTGGAAACACCATATATTTT.

This chain joins TRBV29-1 and TRBJ2-1; TRBD2 is a possible D gene (6 bases). Looked up from germline, CDR1 is SQVTM and CDR2 is ANQGSEA. This CDR3 has 11 residues. The V gene lost 7 bases and the J gene lost 10 bases, with 14 bases spanning the gap. CDR3: CSGGELAEQFF. The DNA of the CDR3 is TGCAGCGGGGGGGAGTTAGCCGAGCAGTTCTTC.

The rearrangement joins TRBV11-2 to TRBJ2-7; 9 bases match TRBD1. CDR1 is SGHAT and CDR2 is FQNNGV in the germline V gene. The trim removed 5 bases at V and 1 base at J, leaving 9 bases unmatched. This CDR3 has 16 amino acids. This chain's CDR3 is CASSDPGQGRSYEQYF. CDR3 nucleotide sequence: TGTGCCAGCAGCGATCCGGGACAGGGTAGGTCCTACGAGCAGTACTTC.

The gene calls are TRBV20-1 and TRBJ1-2; 11 positions match TRBD1. Looked up from germline, CDR1 is DFQATT and CDR2 is SNEGSKA (reference sequence). Trimming at V came to 3 bases and at J to 7 bases, leaving 10 bases not matched to a gene. This CDR3 spans 15 amino acids. The DNA for the CDR3 is TGCAGTGCTAGTCCTCCCGGACAGGGGGCAGGTGGCTACACCTTC. It codes for CSASPPGQGAGGYTF.

V gene TRBV7-9 combines with J gene TRBJ1-4; D is uncertain. The V gene's germline CDR1 is SEHNR and CDR2 FQNEAQ (reference sequence). The CDR3 has 16 residues. The V end was cut by 5 bases, the J end by 5 bases, with 18 bases between. The CDR3 spells CASSRPDEGANEKLFF. The CDR3, as DNA: TGTGCCAGCAGCCGCCCGGACGAGGGCGCAAATGAAAAACTGTTTTTT.

The chain carries TRBV7-2 and TRBJ1-1, with D maybe TRBD1 (6 bases). V lost 2 bases and J 6 bases, leaving 10 bases between the germline ends. The CDR3 is made up of 13 amino acids. CDR1 and CDR2 (germline): SGHTA, FQGNSA. The CDR3 bases are TGTGCCAGCAGCTTACAAGGGGGAGCTGAAGCTTTCTTT. Translation gives CASSLQGGAEAFF.

The chain combines TRBV19 with TRBJ2-5, with 7 bases aligning to TRBD2. This CDR3 is built from 15 residues. V trimming: 8 bases; J trimming: 3 bases; junction bases outside the gene matches: 12. Germline V gene lookup returns CDR1 LNHDA and CDR2 SQIVND (reference sequence). The CDR3 nucleotides read TGTGCCAGTGGGGGTTTGCGGGAGAACGAAGAGACCCAGTACTTC. Its protein product is CASGGLRENEETQYF.

The rearrangement uses TRBV7-9 and TRBJ2-2; tentative D call: TRBD2 (6 bases). Between the trimmed V and J ends, which lost 5 bases and 6 bases, there was a span of 16 bases. The CDR3 runs to 15 residues. Germline assignment: CDR1 SEHNR and CDR2 FQNEAQ (reference sequence). CDR3 in amino acids: CASSPGGGAAGELFF. The CDR3 DNA is TGTGCCAGCAGCCCCGGGGGTGGGGCGGCCGGGGAGCTGTTTTTT.

This clone was recorded a few times. This chain joins TRBV19 and TRBJ1-5; 10 bases line up with TRBD1. The trim removed 5 bases at V and 5 bases at J, leaving 12 bases unmatched. CDR3 length: 17 residues. Germline values: CDR1 LNHDA, CDR2 SQIVND (reference sequence). CDR3 region: CASSAKTWTGGYQPQHF. The CDR3 DNA follows: TGTGCCAGTAGTGCGAAGACATGGACAGGGGGTTATCAGCCCCAGCATTTT.

This chain joins TRBV5-1 and TRBJ2-1, with D tentatively TRBD2 (6 bases). There are 15 residues in the CDR3. The V gene's germline CDR1 is SGHRS and CDR2 YFSETQ. Trimming left V 1 base short and J 2 bases short, with 10 bases between. The CDR3 region has the DNA TGCGCCAGCAGCTTGTGGAGGGCGGCCTACAATGAGCAGTTCTTC. Encoded protein: CASSLWRAAYNEQFF.

The chain carries TRBV7-9 and TRBJ1-1; D not resolved. V was trimmed by 1 base and J by 1 base, leaving 7 bases between them. This CDR3 region has 14 residues. Germline CDR1 SEHNR, CDR2 FQNEAQ (reference sequence). CDR3 DNA: TGTGCCAGCAGCTTAGTCGCGGGGAACACTGAAGCTTTCTTT. This translates into CASSLVAGNTEAFF.

There are a few counts of this clone. The CDR3: CASTRTASSYEQYF. The CDR3 DNA is TGTGCCAGCACCAGGACAGCAAGCTCCTACGAGCAGTACTTC. The rearrangement joins TRBV3-1 (or the pseudogene TRBV3-2) to TRBJ2-7, with D possibly TRBD1 on 6 matching bases. CDR1 and CDR2 from the germline V gene are LGHDT and YNNKEL (reference sequence). Trimming left V 7 bases short and J 0 bases short, with 13 bases between. The CDR3 contains 14 residues.

This chain links TRBV4-3 with TRBJ1-6, with D perhaps TRBD1 (6 bases). There are 16 residues in the CDR3. V was pared by 0 bases and J by 7 bases, with 13 bases between. The germline gives CDR1 LGHNA, CDR2 YSLEER. The CDR3 coding sequence is TGCGCCAGCAGCCAAGATCTAGGACAGACCAATTCACCCCTCCACTTT. Translated: CASSQDLGQTNSPLHF.

The chain combines TRBV4-2 with TRBJ2-3; 11 bases map to TRBD2. Trimming at V came to 0 bases and at J to 2 bases, leaving 1 base not matched to a gene. Germline V lookup: CDR1 LGHNA, CDR2 YNFKEQ. This CDR3 region has 16 residues. CDR3 nucleotides: TGTGCCAGCAGCCAAGATAGCGGGAGGGTCACAGATACGCAGTATTTT. It yields the protein CASSQDSGRVTDTQYF.

The rearrangement links TRBV7-9 to TRBJ1-6, with D maybe TRBD1 (6 bases). The CDR3 is 15 residues long. Germline values: CDR1 SEHNR, CDR2 FQNEAQ (reference sequence). Trimming pared 5 bases from V and 7 bases from J, leaving 15 bases between. CDR3 loop: CASSRQDGENSPLHF. The CDR3 nucleotides read TGTGCCAGCAGCAGACAGGACGGGGAGAATTCACCCCTCCACTTT.

V is TRBV7-9 and J is TRBJ1-1, with D uncertain. Trimming removed 5 bases at V and 8 bases at J, with 9 bases between. The CDR3 extends over 11 amino acids. CDR1 is SEHNR and CDR2 is FQNEAQ in the germline V gene (reference sequence). The CDR3 sequence is CASSPYNEAFF. In DNA form, the CDR3 reads TGTGCCAGCAGCCCATACAACGAAGCTTTCTTT.

The rearrangement joins TRBV2 to TRBJ1-2; D not resolved. The CDR3 is 13 residues long. Germline lookup yields CDR1 SNHLY and CDR2 FYNNEI. V was shortened by 6 bases and J by 4 bases, with 12 bases between the two germline ends. The CDR3 protein is CASRVGFLYGYTF. DNA for the CDR3: TGTGCCAGCAGGGTCGGGTTCCTCTATGGCTACACCTTC.

The J gene is TRBJ1-2, the V gene TRBV30, with a possible D match to TRBD1 (6 bases). V was shortened by 0 bases and J by 8 bases, with 10 bases between the two germline ends. Germline V CDR1 and CDR2: GTSNPN, SVGIG (reference sequence). The CDR3 totals 12 residues. CDR3 in amino acids: CAWSVQGHGYTF. The DNA for the CDR3 is TGTGCCTGGAGTGTACAGGGACACGGCTACACCTTC.

The chain joins TRBV7-2 to TRBJ1-1; D gene uncertain. This CDR3 is 14 amino acids long. V lost 5 bases and J 4 bases, leaving 14 bases between the germline ends. CDR1 SGHTA and CDR2 FQGNSA come from the germline V gene. CDR3 loop: CASSQRMMVTEAFF. In DNA form, the CDR3 reads TGTGCCAGCAGCCAGCGAATGATGGTCACTGAAGCTTTCTTT.